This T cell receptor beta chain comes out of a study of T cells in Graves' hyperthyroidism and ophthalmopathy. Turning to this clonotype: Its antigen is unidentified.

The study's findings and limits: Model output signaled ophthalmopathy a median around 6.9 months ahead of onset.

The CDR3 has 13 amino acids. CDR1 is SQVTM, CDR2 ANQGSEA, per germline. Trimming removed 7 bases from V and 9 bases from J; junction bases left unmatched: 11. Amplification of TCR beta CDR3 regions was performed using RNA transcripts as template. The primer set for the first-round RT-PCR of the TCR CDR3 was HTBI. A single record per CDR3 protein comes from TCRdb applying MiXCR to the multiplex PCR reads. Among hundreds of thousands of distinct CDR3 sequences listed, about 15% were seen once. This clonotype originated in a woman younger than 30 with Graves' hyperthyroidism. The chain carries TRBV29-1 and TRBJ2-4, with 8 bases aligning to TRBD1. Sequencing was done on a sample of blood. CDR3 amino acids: CSAYRGAEGIQYF. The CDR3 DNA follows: TGCAGCGCATACAGGGGGGCAGAGGGCATTCAGTACTTC.